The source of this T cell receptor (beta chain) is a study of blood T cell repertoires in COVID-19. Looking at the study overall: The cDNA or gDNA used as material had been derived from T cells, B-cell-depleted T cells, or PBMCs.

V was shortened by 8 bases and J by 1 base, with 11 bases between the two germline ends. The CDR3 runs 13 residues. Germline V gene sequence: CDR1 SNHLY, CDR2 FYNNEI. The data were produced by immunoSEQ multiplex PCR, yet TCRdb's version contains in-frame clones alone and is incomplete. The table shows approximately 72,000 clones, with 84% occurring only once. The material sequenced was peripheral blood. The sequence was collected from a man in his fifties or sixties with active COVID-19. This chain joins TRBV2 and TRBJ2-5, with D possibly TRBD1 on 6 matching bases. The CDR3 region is CASLRDTQETQYF. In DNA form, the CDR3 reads TGTGCCAGCCTCCGGGACACCCAAGAGACCCAGTACTTC.